This TCR beta chain was obtained from a study of T cell responses to AZD1222 COVID-19 vaccine. V dropped 6 bases and J dropped 2 bases, with 10 bases sitting between them. There are 13 residues in the CDR3. CDR1 MNHEY and CDR2 SVGAGI come from the germline V gene. Repertoires were generated with immunoSEQ multiplex PCR, while TCRdb's copy carries only in-frame clones and drops some. The sample contains 100,000 to 150,000 clones, nearly 90% of which appear only once. Points on this clone: Distinct nucleotide sequences in the sample also encode this CDR3.

The genes are TRBV6-5 and TRBJ1-2, with a weak D call TRBD1 (5 bases). The input for sequencing was peripheral blood, taken on day 0 of AZD1222 vaccination. This clonotype was sampled from an adult in good health. The CDR3 sequence: CASRLDRNYGYTF. The CDR3 DNA reads TGTGCCAGCAGACTAGACAGAAACTATGGCTACACCTTC.